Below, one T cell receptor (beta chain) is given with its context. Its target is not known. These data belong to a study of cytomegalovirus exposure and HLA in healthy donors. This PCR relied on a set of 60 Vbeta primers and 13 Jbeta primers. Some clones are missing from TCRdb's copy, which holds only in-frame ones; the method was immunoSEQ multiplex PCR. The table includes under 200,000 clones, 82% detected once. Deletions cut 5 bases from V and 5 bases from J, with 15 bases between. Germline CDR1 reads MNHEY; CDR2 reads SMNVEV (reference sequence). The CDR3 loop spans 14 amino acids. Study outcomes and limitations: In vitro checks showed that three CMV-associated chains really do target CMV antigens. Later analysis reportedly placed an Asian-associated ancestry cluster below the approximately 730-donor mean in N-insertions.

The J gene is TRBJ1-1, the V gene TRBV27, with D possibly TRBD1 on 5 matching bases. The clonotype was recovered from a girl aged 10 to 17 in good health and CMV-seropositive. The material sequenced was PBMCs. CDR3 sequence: CASSVPGERTEAFF. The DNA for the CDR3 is TGTGCCAGCAGTGTCCCGGGGGAACGGACTGAAGCTTTCTTT.